Presented here are 27 T cell receptor beta chains from one specimen sequenced in a study of blood T cell repertoires in COVID-19. Repertoires were generated with immunoSEQ multiplex PCR, while TCRdb's copy carries only in-frame clones and drops some. The sample contains approximately 230,000 clones, around 90% of which appear only once. Input material: PBMCs or T cells enriched from blood (not recorded which). The receptors here all came from a woman in her thirties with acute COVID-19.

The chain employs TRBV25-1 and TRBJ2-7, with D possibly TRBD2 on 5 matching bases. There are 15 residues in the CDR3. Looked up from germline, CDR1 is MGHDK and CDR2 is SYGVNS. V was shortened by 5 bases and J by 7 bases, with 21 bases between the two germline ends. As DNA, the CDR3 is TGTGCCAGCAGTCCCGACTACCCGAGGACTGGAGAGCAGTACTTC. Translating it yields CASSPDYPRTGEQYF.

Remarks on this clone: Different DNA sequences within this sample yield the same CDR3. The genes are TRBV7-6 and TRBJ1-1, with a tentative D call TRBD1 (6 bases). V lost 5 bases to trimming and J lost 2 bases, with 9 bases between them. Germline CDR1 SGHVS, CDR2 FNYEAQ. The CDR3 is 13 residues long. In nucleotides, the CDR3 is TGTGCCAGCAGCCTGGACAGAAACACTGAAGCTTTCTTT. It translates to CASSLDRNTEAFF.

The chain recombines TRBV20-1 with TRBJ2-7, with D unresolved. The CDR3 totals 11 residues. V was trimmed by 6 bases and J by 3 bases, leaving 9 bases between them. Per the germline V gene, CDR1 is DFQATT and CDR2 is SNEGSKA (reference sequence). CDR3 residues: CSAVARYEQYF. The CDR3 DNA follows: TGCAGTGCCGTGGCTCGCTACGAGCAGTACTTC.

The gene calls are TRBV27 and TRBJ2-7; 7 positions agree with TRBD2. J gave up 0 bases and V 2 bases, and 1 base lay outside the gene matches. The germline V gene has CDR1 MNHEY and CDR2 SMNVEV (reference sequence). CDR3 length equals 14 residues. The CDR3 is CASSLAGVSYEQYF. The CDR3 DNA follows: TGTGCCAGCAGTTTAGCGGGGGTCTCCTACGAGCAGTACTTC.

The V and J genes are TRBV27 and TRBJ1-2, with a weak D call TRBD1 (5 bases). The germline CDR1 and CDR2 sequences are MNHEY and SMNVEV (reference sequence). V was pared by 6 bases and J by 0 bases, with 14 bases between. The CDR3 sequence is 15 residues long. CDR3 residues: CASRGGFEPNYGYTF. The CDR3, as DNA: TGTGCCAGCAGGGGGGGATTCGAGCCTAACTATGGCTACACCTTC.

The chain has TRBV5-1 and TRBJ1-1; 8 nucleotides match TRBD1. Germline CDR1 SGHRS, CDR2 YFSETQ. CDR3 size: 14 residues. J lost 1 base, V lost 6 bases, and 5 bases had no gene match. CDR3 coding DNA: TGCGCCAGCAATGGGGGACAGGCGAACACTGAAGCTTTCTTT. The encoded protein is CASNGGQANTEAFF.

V is TRBV19 and J is TRBJ1-1; no definite D call. The length of the CDR3 is 13 residues. Germline V gene data show CDR1 as LNHDA and CDR2 as SQIVND (reference sequence). The V end lost 3 bases, the J end lost 5 bases, and 10 bases lay between the germline ends. CDR3 loop: CASSIVVWTEAFF. Here the CDR3 DNA reads TGTGCCAGTAGTATTGTAGTGTGGACTGAAGCTTTCTTT.

This clone was seen once. This chain connects TRBV5-5 to TRBJ1-1, with a tentative D call TRBD1 (5 bases). Germline assignment: CDR1 SGHKS and CDR2 YYEKEE (reference sequence). The CDR3 is made up of 14 amino acids. With 7 bases removed from V and 6 bases from J, the gap between germline ends came to 19 bases. Written as DNA, the CDR3 is TGTGCCAGCGGGGCGGGAGCGGGGGACGCTGAAGCTTTCTTT. Translation gives CASGAGAGDAEAFF.

The V and J genes are TRBV11-2 and TRBJ1-6, with a weak D call TRBD1 (5 bases). The CDR3 sequence is 16 residues long. CDR1 and CDR2 (germline): SGHAT, FQNNGV. Trimming stripped 5 bases from V and 2 bases from J, with 13 bases between. The CDR3 coding sequence is TGTGCCAGCAGCCTAACGGGGGAGGCCTATAATTCACCCCTCCACTTT. The encoded protein is CASSLTGEAYNSPLHF. Based on the CDR3 plus reference TRBV11-2 and TRBJ1-6, the full variable domain is EAGVAQSPRYKIIEKRQSVAFWCNPISGHATLYWYQQILGQGPKLLIQFQNNGVVDDSQLPKDRFSAERLKGVDSTLKIQPAKLEDSAVYLCASSLTGEAYNSPLHFGNGTRLTVT.

The CDR3 DNA reads TGTGCCAGCAGTAGTACGGGACGGGGGGATTCACCCCTCCACTTT. Protein sequence: CASSSTGRGDSPLHF. This chain links TRBV28 with TRBJ1-6; tentative D call: TRBD1 (5 bases). Germline V gives CDR1 MDHEN, CDR2 SYDVKM. Trimming pared 5 bases from V and 8 bases from J, leaving 16 bases between. CDR3 length equals 15 residues.

The genes are TRBV6-5 and TRBJ2-1, with TRBD2 matching over 7 bases. Germline V lookup: CDR1 MNHEY, CDR2 SVGAGI. J gave up 7 bases and V 2 bases, and 8 bases lay outside the gene matches. The CDR3 runs to 15 residues. The CDR3 DNA sequence: TGTGCCAGCAGTTACGGCGCGGGAGATACGAATGAGCAGTTCTTC. It is translated as CASSYGAGDTNEQFF.

The V and J genes are TRBV5-1 and TRBJ2-2; weak D call: TRBD1 (5 bases). This CDR3 has 13 amino acids. With 5 bases removed from V and 3 bases from J, the gap between germline ends came to 8 bases. The germline V gene has CDR1 SGHRS and CDR2 YFSETQ. This CDR3 reads CASRDSYTGELFF. The CDR3, as DNA: TGCGCCAGCAGAGACAGTTACACCGGGGAGCTGTTTTTT.

The V gene is TRBV16, the J gene TRBJ1-5; D is perhaps TRBD1 (6 bases). The CDR3 is made up of 17 amino acids. Germline V gene sequence: CDR1 KGHSY, CDR2 FQNENV. Trimming left V 0 bases short and J 0 bases short, with 12 bases between. The CDR3 sequence: CASSQSVGGASNQPQHF. The CDR3 DNA reads as TGTGCCAGCAGCCAATCGGTAGGGGGGGCTAGCAATCAGCCCCAGCATTTT.

Note on this clone: The identical CDR3 is also encoded by other nucleotide sequences in the sample. The V call is TRBV12-3 or TRBV12-4, the J call TRBJ1-1, with a possible D match to TRBD1 (5 bases). This CDR3 region has 12 residues. V lost 2 bases to trimming and J lost 5 bases, with 6 bases between them. The CDR3 coding sequence is TGTGCCAGCAGTTTAACAGGTACTGAAGCTTTCTTT. Translated, it gives CASSLTGTEAFF.

This chain joins TRBV29-1 and TRBJ2-1; 7 bases line up with TRBD2. J gave up 1 base and V 6 bases, and 15 bases lay outside the gene matches. The germline V gene has CDR1 SQVTM and CDR2 ANQGSEA. The CDR3 runs 17 residues. The CDR3 loop reads CSVRSGTMPQSYNEQFF. The DNA for the CDR3 is TGCAGCGTCCGCTCCGGGACTATGCCCCAATCCTACAATGAGCAGTTCTTC.

This clone has a single count. The chain uses TRBV7-2 and TRBJ1-1, with 8 bases lining up with TRBD1. This CDR3 comprises 15 residues. The germline V gene has CDR1 SGHTA and CDR2 FQGNSA. V dropped 4 bases and J dropped 3; count of bases not matched to a gene: 7. CDR3 region: CASSSRTGRDTEAFF. As DNA, the CDR3 is TGTGCCAGCAGCTCGAGGACAGGGCGAGACACTGAAGCTTTCTTT.

This clone has only a few counts. The chain links TRBV4-1 to TRBJ1-1, with TRBD1 matching over 7 bases. After removal of 3 bases from V and 11 bases from J, the junction contained 3 bases not matched to a gene. This CDR3 spans 11 amino acids. Per germline, CDR1 MGHRA and CDR2 YSYEKL. The CDR3 spells CASSHEGAAFF. CDR3 bases: TGCGCCAGCAGCCACGAGGGGGCGGCTTTCTTT.

The V call is TRBV6-5, the J call TRBJ2-7, with 8 bases identical to TRBD2. The V and J ends lost 2 bases and 9 bases, in that order; junction bases with no gene match: 12. Looked up from germline, CDR1 is MNHEY and CDR2 is SVGAGI. The length of the CDR3 is 15 residues. CDR3 sequence reads: CASSYVVDGGATQYF. The CDR3 DNA is TGTGCCAGCAGTTACGTCGTCGACGGGGGGGCGACGCAGTACTTC.

This clone was seen a handful of times. The rearrangement joins TRBV19 to TRBJ1-6, with TRBD1 as a possible D gene (5 bases). Trimming cost V 3 bases and J 13 bases, with 19 bases left between them. From germline, CDR1 is LNHDA and CDR2 SQIVND (reference sequence). The CDR3 runs 15 residues. CDR3 coding DNA: TGTGCCAGTAGTATTTCAGCCGGAGGGGAGGGGCCCCTCCACTTT. Its protein product is CASSISAGGEGPLHF.

The rearrangement joins TRBV7-2 to TRBJ2-7, with TRBD1 matching over 11 bases. Trimming cost V 5 bases and J 6 bases; bases outside gene matches: 6. The CDR3 runs 14 residues. Germline-derived CDR1 and CDR2 are SGHTA and FQGNSA. As DNA, the CDR3 is TGTGCCAGCAGCCAAGTTGGACAGGGGGCCGAGCAGTACTTC. Translation gives CASSQVGQGAEQYF.

The chain uses TRBV6-5 and TRBJ2-7, with 9 nucleotides matching TRBD2. From germline, CDR1 is MNHEY and CDR2 SVGAGI. V shed 7 bases, J shed 6 bases, and the junction held 13 bases outside the gene matches. There are 15 residues in the CDR3. This CDR3 is CASTTDSGGPLEQYF. CDR3 in DNA: TGTGCCAGCACCACCGATAGCGGGGGACCCCTCGAGCAGTACTTC.

J is TRBJ2-3 and V is TRBV7-3, with 8 bases lining up with TRBD1. CDR3 length equals 16 residues. V was pared by 2 bases and J by 4 bases, with 8 bases of the junction left unmatched. Germline assignment: CDR1 SGHTA and CDR2 FQGTGA. The CDR3 reads CASSLGGQGAADTQYF. CDR3 DNA sequence: TGTGCCAGCAGCTTAGGGGGGCAGGGGGCCGCAGATACGCAGTATTTT.

In DNA form, the CDR3 reads TGTGCCAGCAGTTTATATCTCCCCCTAGCGGGAGATGACAATGAGCAGTTCTTC. It translates to CASSLYLPLAGDDNEQFF. This chain uses TRBV27 with TRBJ2-1; 10 bases line up with TRBD2. V trimming: 1 base; J trimming: 5 bases; junction bases outside the gene matches: 11. Germline V gene sequence: CDR1 MNHEY, CDR2 SMNVEV (reference sequence). There are 18 residues in the CDR3.

This chain uses TRBV6-5 with TRBJ2-2; 9 bases line up with TRBD2. The germline V gene encodes CDR1 MNHEY and CDR2 SVGAGI. V was pared by 6 bases and J by 5 bases, with 4 bases of the junction left unmatched. There are 14 residues in the CDR3. CDR3: CASRTAGGTGELFF. The CDR3 DNA reads as TGTGCCAGCAGGACAGCGGGAGGAACCGGGGAGCTGTTTTTT.

Here the CDR3 reads CASSPRGDTQYF. The CDR3 region has the DNA TGTGCCAGCAGCCCCAGGGGAGATACGCAGTATTTT. The chain has TRBV3-1 (or the pseudogene TRBV3-2) and TRBJ2-3; TRBD1 might be the D (6 bases). Between the trimmed V and J ends, which lost 4 bases and 5 bases, there was a span of 7 bases. Germline loops: CDR1 LGHDT, CDR2 YNNKEL (reference sequence). The CDR3 runs to 12 residues.

The genes are TRBV29-1 and TRBJ2-1; the D is unclear. Germline CDR1 reads SQVTM; CDR2 reads ANQGSEA. The CDR3 sequence is 13 residues long. The V gene lost 6 bases and the J gene lost 6 bases, with 15 bases spanning the gap. CDR3 coding DNA: TGCAGCGTCCTCGGTAGAATTAGCAATGAGCAGTTCTTC. It specifies CSVLGRISNEQFF.

This clone has just one count. The chain joins TRBV5-6 to TRBJ1-1; unclear D gene. The CDR3 has 15 amino acids. Trimming pared 0 bases from V and 1 base from J, leaving 10 bases between. CDR1 SGHDT and CDR2 YYEEEE come from the germline V gene. CDR3 amino acids: CASSLGRHPNTEAFF. In nucleotides, the CDR3 is TGTGCCAGCAGCTTGGGTCGACACCCGAACACTGAAGCTTTCTTT.